The clone carrying this T cell receptor (beta chain) appeared a few times. What it recognizes is unknown. The germline gene is not matched at one end of the junction; a read error may be the cause. Looked up from germline, CDR1 is MNHEY and CDR2 is SVGAGI. The CDR3 runs 14 residues. Treatment reported: roughly ten-day PBMC culture with coronavirus spike peptide pools or control peptides (ViraFEST assay). Antigen-specific T cells were expanded with peptide pools by ViraFEST, and TCRs were then sequenced. This sample is drawn from a study of vaccination and CD4 T cells after COVID-19. Study findings and constraints: Nearly all convalescent vaccine-specific clones, 304 of 307, recognized only SARS-CoV-2 spike.

CD4+ T cells that had been cultured provided DNA sequenced with the Oncomine TCR Beta short-read assay. DNA came from CD4+ T cells after culture. TCRdb ran MiXCR on the PCR reads and lists one entry per CDR3 protein. The sample has 9,500 to 15,000 distinct CDR3 sequences, over 25% seen once; the top ten hold roughly 13%. The genes are TRBV6-5 and TRBJ1-2, with D perhaps matching TRBD1 (6 bases). The material sequenced was CD4+ T cells from blood, cultured in vitro, taken after SARS-CoV-2 vaccination. This receptor was identified in a human donor who had recovered from COVID-19. Written as DNA, the CDR3 is TGTGCCAGCAGTTACCCGGACCCGGAGGGGGAACCAGACTTC. Translating it yields CASSYPDPEGEPDF.